These 22 T cell receptor beta chains were all obtained from the same sample, sequenced in a study of regulatory T cells in long-lasting Graves disease. This sample's time point: newly diagnosed GD, antithyroid drugs for less than 3 months. PBMC-derived RNA was used for the TCR library. Researchers made TCR beta libraries by using iRepertoire HTBI primers and running Arm-PCR on CDR3 regions. TCRdb recomputed calls from the multiplex PCR reads with MiXCR, one row per CDR3 protein. The table includes roughly 520,000 distinct CDR3 sequences, around 12% detected once. These sequences were also reported in another study, on T cells in Graves' hyperthyroidism and ophthalmopathy.

Here the sequenced sample was peripheral blood mononuclear cells (PBMCs), taken at new diagnosis, from a patient treated with antithyroid drugs. The receptor set was obtained from a woman under 40 with Graves disease.

This clonotype was recorded at least ten times. This chain connects TRBV12-3 or TRBV12-4 to TRBJ2-3; D is perhaps TRBD1 or TRBD2 (6 bases each). This CDR3 region has 12 residues. The V gene lost 5 bases and the J gene lost 13 bases, with 16 bases spanning the gap. CDR3 amino acids: CASSRRGRGEYF. The CDR3 DNA reads as TGTGCCAGCAGTCGGCGGGGAAGGGGGGAGTATTTT.

This clonotype was counted a few times. The chain recombines TRBV19 with TRBJ2-2, with a weak D call TRBD2 (6 bases). The germline V and J ends were trimmed by 3 bases and 5 bases, with 10 bases remaining between them. The length of the CDR3 is 14 residues. Per the germline V gene, CDR1 is LNHDA and CDR2 is SQIVND (reference sequence). CDR3 in amino acids: CASSIPRGTGELFF. CDR3 in DNA: TGTGCCAGTAGTATCCCCCGGGGGACCGGGGAGCTGTTTTTT.

This clonotype was recorded many times. The rearrangement uses TRBV2 and TRBJ2-5, with 7 bases matching TRBD1. Germline loops: CDR1 SNHLY, CDR2 FYNNEI. The CDR3 runs 14 residues. The J segment lost 5 bases and the V segment lost 6 bases, leaving 9 bases of the junction unmatched. CDR3 residues: CASRDRLMRETQYF. CDR3 sequence (DNA): TGTGCCAGCAGGGACAGGCTGATGAGGGAGACCCAGTACTTC.

There are a few counts of this clonotype. The J gene is TRBJ1-2, the V gene TRBV24-1; 8 nucleotides line up with TRBD1. Looked up from germline, CDR1 is KGHDR and CDR2 is SFDVKD. The CDR3 runs 14 residues. V was pared by 4 bases and J by 7 bases, with 7 bases of the junction left unmatched. CDR3 sequence (DNA): TGTGCCACCAGTGACCCAAACACAGGGGGTGGCTACACCTTC. Translating gives CATSDPNTGGGYTF.

This clonotype was counted many times. The DNA for the CDR3 is TGTGCCAGCAGCCAGATCCTGGCTGAAGCTTTCTTT. It codes for CASSQILAEAFF. The chain joins TRBV12-3 or TRBV12-4 to TRBJ1-1; D is unresolved. Between the trimmed V and J ends, which lost 6 bases and 6 bases, there was a span of 11 bases. The CDR3 is 12 residues long.

This clonotype was observed at least ten times. The chain is built from TRBV28 and TRBJ2-5; a possible D gene is TRBD1 (5 bases). With 7 bases removed from V and 5 bases from J, the gap between germline ends came to 20 bases. This CDR3 has 15 residues. The germline V gene has CDR1 MDHEN and CDR2 SYDVKM. The chain's CDR3 is CASTPQGKGLETQYF. Written as DNA, the CDR3 is TGTGCCAGCACCCCCCAGGGAAAGGGCTTGGAGACCCAGTACTTC.

The chain combines TRBV5-5 with TRBJ1-1, with D possibly matching TRBD1 (6 bases). Per the germline V gene, CDR1 is SGHKS and CDR2 is YYEKEE (reference sequence). The CDR3 length is 16 residues. Trimming left V 4 bases short and J 1 base short, with 17 bases between. The CDR3 region has the DNA TGTGCCAGCAGCCGCGGGCCAGGGGCAGGGAACACTGAAGCTTTCTTT. Protein: CASSRGPGAGNTEAFF.

CDR3 protein: CASSLLGVVSYNEQFF. As DNA, the CDR3 is TGTGCCAGCAGTTTATTGGGGGTAGTCTCCTACAATGAGCAGTTCTTC. The V gene is TRBV27, the J gene TRBJ2-1; D tentatively reads TRBD1 or TRBD2 (5 bases each). CDR3 size: 16 residues. V was trimmed by 1 base and J by 0 bases, leaving 10 bases between them. Per the germline V gene, CDR1 is MNHEY and CDR2 is SMNVEV (reference sequence).

The V and J genes are TRBV19 and TRBJ1-5; 8 bases are shared with TRBD1. V lost 5 bases to trimming and J lost 7 bases; unmatched junction nucleotides: 7. This CDR3 region has 14 residues. Per the germline V gene, CDR1 is LNHDA and CDR2 is SQIVND (reference sequence). CDR3 sequence: CASSVDRGWQPQHF. CDR3 sequence (DNA): TGTGCCAGTAGTGTCGACAGGGGCTGGCAGCCCCAGCATTTT.

This clonotype was recorded at least ten times. The J gene is TRBJ1-2, the V gene TRBV2, with 12 bases that match TRBD1. V was clipped by 7 bases and J by 6 bases; unmatched bases: 6. CDR3 length equals 14 residues. Germline-derived CDR1 and CDR2 are SNHLY and FYNNEI. The chain's CDR3 is CASTPGTGGDGYTF. The CDR3 coding sequence is TGTGCCAGCACTCCCGGGACAGGGGGCGATGGCTACACCTTC.

This clonotype was seen at least ten times. The chain uses TRBV15 and TRBJ1-2; tentatively, D is TRBD1 (5 bases). Germline lookup yields CDR1 LNHNV and CDR2 YYDKDF (reference sequence). V shed 1 base and J shed 3 bases, with 9 bases lying between them. The CDR3 runs 14 residues. The chain's CDR3 is CATSRGARDYGYTF. Here the CDR3 DNA reads TGTGCCACCAGCAGAGGGGCCAGGGACTATGGCTACACCTTC.

This clonotype showed up many times. This CDR3 reads CASSFRWNTGELFF. DNA of the CDR3: TGTGCCAGCAGTTTCCGTTGGAACACCGGGGAGCTGTTTTTT. V is TRBV12-3 or TRBV12-4 and J is TRBJ2-2; no firm D call. Between the trimmed V and J ends, which lost 3 bases and 1 base, there was a span of 6 bases. The CDR3 sequence is 14 residues long.

This chain links TRBV18 with TRBJ2-7; D not certain. CDR1 KGHSH and CDR2 LQKENI come from the germline V gene. This CDR3 has 13 amino acids. Trimming took 2 bases from V and 3 from J, leaving 8 bases between them. CDR3 sequence: CASSPVTNYEQYF. In DNA, the CDR3 is TGTGCCAGCTCACCAGTCACCAACTACGAGCAGTACTTC.

This clonotype was seen at least ten times. The rearrangement joins TRBV28 to TRBJ1-5, with 7 bases that match TRBD1. This CDR3 is built from 16 residues. The J segment lost 4 bases and the V segment lost 6 bases, leaving 12 bases of the junction unmatched. CDR1 MDHEN and CDR2 SYDVKM come from the germline V gene. DNA for the CDR3: TGTGCCAGCAGCGCCCGTGACAGGGATCCGAATCAGCCCCAGCATTTT. Amino acids: CASSARDRDPNQPQHF.

This clonotype was counted ten times or more. V and J are TRBV27 and TRBJ1-2, with D possibly TRBD1 on 6 matching bases. The CDR3 covers 13 residues. The germline V and J ends were trimmed by 5 bases and 8 bases, with 15 bases remaining between them. From germline, CDR1 is MNHEY and CDR2 SMNVEV (reference sequence). CDR3 sequence: CASSETGPKGYTF. The CDR3 DNA reads TGTGCCAGCAGTGAGACAGGCCCTAAGGGCTACACCTTC.

This clonotype appeared a single time. The chain couples TRBV27 to TRBJ2-7; D remains ambiguous. V was shortened by 0 bases and J by 2 bases, with 11 bases between the two germline ends. This CDR3 has 15 amino acids. Germline V lookup: CDR1 MNHEY, CDR2 SMNVEV (reference sequence). DNA of the CDR3: TGTGCCAGCAGTTTATCACCCCAACCTCCCTACGAGCAGTACTTC. Amino acids: CASSLSPQPPYEQYF.

This clonotype occurred many times. The V gene is TRBV20-1, the J gene TRBJ1-1; D gene ambiguous. Trimming stripped 0 bases from V and 1 base from J, with 9 bases between. The germline gives CDR1 DFQATT, CDR2 SNEGSKA (reference sequence). This CDR3 is built from 14 residues. CDR3 DNA sequence: TGCAGTGCTAGAGAAGGCATGGCGAACACTGAAGCTTTCTTT. It yields the protein CSAREGMANTEAFF.

This clonotype was observed at least ten times. The rearrangement uses TRBV9 and TRBJ2-2; 8 bases line up with TRBD1. The germline V gene encodes CDR1 SGDLS and CDR2 YYNGEE. The CDR3 length is 15 residues. Germline trimming cut 3 bases from V and 2 bases from J; bases unmatched to any gene: 3. Here the CDR3 DNA reads TGTGCCAGCAGCGCGGGACAGGCCAACACCGGGGAGCTGTTTTTT. Translating gives CASSAGQANTGELFF.

This clonotype was seen a single time. With a much larger clone just one base away, this may be a read error. CDR3 protein: CASNARGTLGENQYF. The CDR3 nucleotides are TGTGCCAGCAACGCCAGGGGAACCCTAGGGGAGAACCAGTACTTC. The J gene is TRBJ2-5, the V gene TRBV13, with TRBD1 as a possible D gene (6 bases). The CDR3 sequence is 15 residues long. Germline V lookup: CDR1 PRHDT, CDR2 FYEKMQ (reference sequence).

This clonotype was recorded at least ten times. The rearrangement joins TRBV24-1 to TRBJ1-4; 7 bases map to TRBD1. Germline CDR1 KGHDR, CDR2 SFDVKD. The CDR3 is 16 amino acids. With 0 bases clipped from V and 6 bases from J, the junction kept 6 bases outside the gene matches. DNA for the CDR3: TGTGCCACCAGTGATTTGCCGGACAGGTCTGATGAAAAACTGTTTTTT. Residues: CATSDLPDRSDEKLFF.

In regard to this clonotype: The conserved closing phenylalanine or tryptophan is absent in this CDR3, likely reflecting a read error. The rearrangement uses TRBV5-4 and TRBJ2-7, with 7 bases fitting TRBD2. Germline values: CDR1 SGHNT, CDR2 YYREEE (reference sequence). V was pared by 4 bases and J by 0 bases, with 1 base of the junction left unmatched. CDR3 length: 13 residues. DNA of the CDR3: TGTGCCAGCAGCCCGGGGGGCTCCTACGAGCAGTACTCC. Its translation is CASSPGGSYEQYS.

The chain couples TRBV28 to TRBJ2-7, with 7 bases identical to TRBD1. V was pared by 3 bases and J by 2 bases, with 4 bases of the junction left unmatched. Germline V gives CDR1 MDHEN, CDR2 SYDVKM. This CDR3 spans 14 amino acids. The CDR3 here is CASSLSGQTYEQYF. The DNA for the CDR3 is TGTGCCAGCAGTTTGTCGGGACAGACCTACGAGCAGTACTTC.